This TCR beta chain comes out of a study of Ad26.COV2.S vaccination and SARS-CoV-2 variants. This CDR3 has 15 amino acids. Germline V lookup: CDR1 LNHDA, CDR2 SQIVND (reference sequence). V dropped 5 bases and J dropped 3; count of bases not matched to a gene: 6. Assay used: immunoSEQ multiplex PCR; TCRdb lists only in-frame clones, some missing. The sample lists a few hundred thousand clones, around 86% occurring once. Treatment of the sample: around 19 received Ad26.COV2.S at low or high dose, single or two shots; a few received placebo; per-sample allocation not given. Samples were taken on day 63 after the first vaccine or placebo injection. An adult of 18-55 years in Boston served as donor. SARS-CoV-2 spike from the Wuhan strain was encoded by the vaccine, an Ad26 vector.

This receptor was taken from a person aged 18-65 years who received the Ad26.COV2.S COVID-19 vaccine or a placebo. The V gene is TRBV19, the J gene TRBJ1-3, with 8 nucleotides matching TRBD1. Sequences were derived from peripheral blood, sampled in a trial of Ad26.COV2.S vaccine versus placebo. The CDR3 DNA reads TGTGCCAGTAGTGACACAGGGGGAGTTGGAAACACCATATATTTT. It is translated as CASSDTGGVGNTIYF. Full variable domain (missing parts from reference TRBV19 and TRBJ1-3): DGGITQSPKYLFRKEGQNVTLSCEQNLNHDAMYWYRQDPGQGLRLIYYSQIVNDFQKGDIAEGYSVSREKKESFPLTVTSAQKNPTAFYLCASSDTGGVGNTIYFGEGSWLTVV.